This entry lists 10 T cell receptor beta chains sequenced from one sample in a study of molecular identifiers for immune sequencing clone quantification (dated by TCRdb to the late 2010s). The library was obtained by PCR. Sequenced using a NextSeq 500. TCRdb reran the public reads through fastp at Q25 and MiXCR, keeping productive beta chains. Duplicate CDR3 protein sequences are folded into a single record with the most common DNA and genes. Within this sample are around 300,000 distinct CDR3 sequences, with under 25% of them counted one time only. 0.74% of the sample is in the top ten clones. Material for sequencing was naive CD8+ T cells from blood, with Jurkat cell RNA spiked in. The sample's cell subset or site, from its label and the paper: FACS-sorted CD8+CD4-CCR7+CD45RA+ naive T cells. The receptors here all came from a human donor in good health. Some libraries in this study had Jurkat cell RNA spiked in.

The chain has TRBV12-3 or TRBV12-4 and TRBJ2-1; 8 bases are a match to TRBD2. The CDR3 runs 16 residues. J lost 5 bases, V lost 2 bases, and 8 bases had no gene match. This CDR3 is CASSLPTSGVNNEQFF. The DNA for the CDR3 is TGTGCCAGCAGTTTACCTACTAGCGGAGTGAACAATGAGCAGTTCTTC.

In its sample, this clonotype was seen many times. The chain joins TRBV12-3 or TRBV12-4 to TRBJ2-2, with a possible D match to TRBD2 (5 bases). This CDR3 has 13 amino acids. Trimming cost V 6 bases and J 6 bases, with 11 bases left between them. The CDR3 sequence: CASSGGLAGELFF. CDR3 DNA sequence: TGTGCCAGCAGCGGAGGTTTGGCCGGGGAGCTGTTTTTT.

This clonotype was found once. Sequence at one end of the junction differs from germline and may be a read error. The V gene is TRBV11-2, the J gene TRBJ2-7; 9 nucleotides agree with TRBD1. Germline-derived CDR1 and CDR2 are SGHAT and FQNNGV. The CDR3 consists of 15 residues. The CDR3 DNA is TGTGCCCGCAGCCTACCCGGGACAGGGAAATACGAGCAGTACTTC. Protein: CARSLPGTGKYEQYF.

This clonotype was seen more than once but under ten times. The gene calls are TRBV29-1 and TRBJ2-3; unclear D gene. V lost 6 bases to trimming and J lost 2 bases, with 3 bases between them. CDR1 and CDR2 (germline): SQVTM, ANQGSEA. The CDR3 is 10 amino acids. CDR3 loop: CSVYTDTQYF. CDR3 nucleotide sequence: TGCAGCGTGTACACAGATACGCAGTATTTT.

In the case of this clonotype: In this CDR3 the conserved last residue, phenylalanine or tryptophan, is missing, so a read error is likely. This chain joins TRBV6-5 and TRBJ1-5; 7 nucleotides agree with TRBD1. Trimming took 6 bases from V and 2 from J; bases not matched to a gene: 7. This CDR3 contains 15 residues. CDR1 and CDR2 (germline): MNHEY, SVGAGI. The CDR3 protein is CASRRDSFGNQPQHS. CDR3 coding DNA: TGTGCCAGCAGAAGGGACAGTTTTGGCAATCAGCCCCAGCATTCT.

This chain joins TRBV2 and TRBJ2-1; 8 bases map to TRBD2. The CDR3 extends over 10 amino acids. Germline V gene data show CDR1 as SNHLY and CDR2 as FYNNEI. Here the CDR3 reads CTGGPNEQFF. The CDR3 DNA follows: TGTACGGGGGGGCCAAATGAGCAGTTCTTC. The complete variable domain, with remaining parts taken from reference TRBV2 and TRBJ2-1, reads EPEVTQTPSHQVTQMGQEVILRCVPISNHLYFYWYRQILGQKVEFLVSFYNNEISEKSEIFDDQFSVERPDGSNFTLKIRSTKLEDSAMYFCTGGPNEQFFGPGTRLTVL.

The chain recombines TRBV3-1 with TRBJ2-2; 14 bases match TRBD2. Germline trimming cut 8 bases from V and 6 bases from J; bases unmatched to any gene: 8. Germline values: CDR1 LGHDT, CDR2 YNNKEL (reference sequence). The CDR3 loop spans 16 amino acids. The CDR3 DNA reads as TGTGCCAGCTCGACTAGCGGGGGGGCCGATCCCGGGGAGCTGTTTTTT. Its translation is CASSTSGGADPGELFF.

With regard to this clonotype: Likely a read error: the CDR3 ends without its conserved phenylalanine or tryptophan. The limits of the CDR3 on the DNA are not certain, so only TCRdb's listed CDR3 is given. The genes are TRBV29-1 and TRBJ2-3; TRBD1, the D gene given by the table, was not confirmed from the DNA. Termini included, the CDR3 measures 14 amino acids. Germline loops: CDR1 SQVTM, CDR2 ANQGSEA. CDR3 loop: CSVAQGASTDTQCL.

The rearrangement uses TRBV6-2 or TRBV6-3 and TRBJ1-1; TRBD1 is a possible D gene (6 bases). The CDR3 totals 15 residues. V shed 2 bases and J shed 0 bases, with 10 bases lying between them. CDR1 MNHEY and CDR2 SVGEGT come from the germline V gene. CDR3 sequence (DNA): TGTGCCAGCAGTTACGTACAGGGACTGAACACTGAAGCTTTCTTT. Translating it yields CASSYVQGLNTEAFF.

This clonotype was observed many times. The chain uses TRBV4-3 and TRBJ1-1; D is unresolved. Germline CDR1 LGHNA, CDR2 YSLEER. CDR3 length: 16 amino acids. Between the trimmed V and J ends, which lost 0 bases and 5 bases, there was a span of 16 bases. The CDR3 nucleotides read TGCGCCAGCAGCCAAGATTGGTTCGGGCCGGGGACTGAAGCTTTCTTT. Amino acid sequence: CASSQDWFGPGTEAFF.